Each of the 20 T cell receptor beta chains below was sequenced from the same sample in a study of regulatory dendritic cells for organ transplantation. Repertoires were generated with immunoSEQ multiplex PCR, while TCRdb's copy carries only in-frame clones and drops some. The profile shows about 11,000 clones, 65% to 80% of them singletons. Sorted subsets were CFSE-labeled and cultured approximately 5 days with allogeneic dendritic cells. These receptors have no identified antigens. Material for sequencing was memory CD4+ T cells from blood cultured with regulatory dendritic cells. Described subset: CD45RO+ memory T cells. Source of these receptors: a human donor in good health.

The sample holds a few counts of this clone. This chain connects TRBV2 to TRBJ1-1, with a weak D call TRBD1 (5 bases). CDR3 length: 14 residues. Germline values: CDR1 SNHLY, CDR2 FYNNEI. Between the trimmed V and J ends, which lost 6 bases and 5 bases, there was a span of 16 bases. CDR3 sequence (DNA): TGTGCCAGCAGCCCTACTCTGGGGGGAACTGAAGCTTTCTTT. Amino acid sequence: CASSPTLGGTEAFF.

This clone was picked up a small number of times. This chain joins TRBV18 and TRBJ1-1; 9 positions match TRBD1. This CDR3 region has 15 residues. The V and J ends lost 5 bases and 4 bases, in that order; junction bases with no gene match: 8. In germline, CDR1 is KGHSH, CDR2 LQKENI. CDR3 coding DNA: TGTGCCAGCTCATTACTACAGGGGGCTGGCACTGAAGCTTTCTTT. Translation: CASSLLQGAGTEAFF.

The CDR3 spells CASSLTMGGGTGVGYTF. CDR3 nucleotides: TGTGCCAGCAGCTTGACTATGGGGGGCGGGACAGGGGTCGGCTACACCTTC. This chain links TRBV7-2 with TRBJ1-2; 10 nucleotides align to TRBD1. The CDR3 runs to 17 residues. Trimming removed 3 bases from V and 8 bases from J; junction bases left unmatched: 15. The germline V gene has CDR1 SGHTA and CDR2 FQGNSA.

The chain combines TRBV5-6 with TRBJ1-6; 7 nucleotides line up with TRBD1. V lost 4 bases to trimming and J lost 9 bases; unmatched junction nucleotides: 7. The CDR3 contains 14 residues. Germline V gives CDR1 SGHDT, CDR2 YYEEEE. The DNA for the CDR3 is TGTGCCAGCAGCCGACAGGGAGGCGTTTCACCCCTCCACTTT. This codes for CASSRQGGVSPLHF.

This chain connects TRBV7-2 to TRBJ1-2; D is undetermined. Trimming stripped 5 bases from V and 7 bases from J, with 20 bases between. The germline V gene encodes CDR1 SGHTA and CDR2 FQGNSA. The CDR3 is 15 amino acids. The CDR3 DNA is TGTGCCAGCAGCCCGGCCGGAGGAGCTGATCCTGGCTACACCTTC. Protein sequence: CASSPAGGADPGYTF.

This clone is termed large (0.1 to 1%). V gene TRBV18 combines with J gene TRBJ1-2; 8 nucleotides align to TRBD1. Germline CDR1 reads KGHSH; CDR2 reads LQKENI. This CDR3 contains 17 residues. V lost 2 bases to trimming and J lost 4 bases; unmatched junction nucleotides: 12. CDR3 DNA: TGTGCCAGCTCACCAAGTCTTAGACCGGGACAGGCCTATGGCTACACCTTC. The encoded protein is CASSPSLRPGQAYGYTF.

The chain employs TRBV7-9 and TRBJ2-7; TRBD1 matches at 8 bases. CDR3 length equals 14 residues. V gave up 2 bases and J gave up 5 bases; unmatched junction bases: 5. Germline CDR1 is SEHNR and CDR2 is FQNEAQ (reference sequence). DNA of the CDR3: TGTGCCAGCAGCTTAAGGACAGGGCTCCACGAGCAGTACTTC. Translation: CASSLRTGLHEQYF.

V usage is TRBV9 and J usage is TRBJ1-1, with D possibly TRBD1 on 5 matching bases. Between the trimmed V and J ends, which lost 0 bases and 1 base, there was a span of 10 bases. Looked up from germline, CDR1 is SGDLS and CDR2 is YYNGEE. The CDR3 totals 15 residues. CDR3 sequence: CASSVDTGRNTEAFF. The DNA of the CDR3 is TGTGCCAGCAGCGTAGATACAGGACGGAACACTGAAGCTTTCTTT.

V gene TRBV9 combines with J gene TRBJ1-6, with D tentatively TRBD1 (5 bases). Germline values: CDR1 SGDLS, CDR2 YYNGEE. The CDR3 covers 14 residues. With 2 bases removed from V and 8 bases from J, the gap between germline ends came to 11 bases. CDR3 sequence reads: CASSVFDSYSPLHF. The DNA of the CDR3 is TGTGCCAGCAGCGTCTTTGACAGCTATTCACCCCTCCACTTT. The full variable domain, its missing parts supplied by reference TRBV9 and TRBJ1-6, is DSGVTQTPKHLITATGQRVTLRCSPRSGDLSVYWYQQSLDQGLQFLIQYYNGEERAKGNILERFSAQQFPDLHSELNLSSLELGDSALYFCASSVFDSYSPLHFGNGTRLTVT.

This clone was counted only a few times. V usage is TRBV2 and J usage is TRBJ1-2; tentative D call: TRBD1 (5 bases). Germline V CDR1 and CDR2: SNHLY, FYNNEI. V shed 6 bases and J shed 6 bases, with 11 bases lying between them. The CDR3 has 12 amino acids. The CDR3 DNA is TGTGCCAGCAGAAAGACAGAGGATGGCTACACCTTC. The encoded protein is CASRKTEDGYTF.

This clone was seen just once. The chain has TRBV5-1 and TRBJ2-7; 7 bases match TRBD1. This CDR3 is built from 15 residues. CDR1 and CDR2 from the germline V gene are SGHRS and YFSETQ. Trimming took 6 bases from V and 2 from J; bases not matched to a gene: 11. The DNA for the CDR3 is TGCGCCAGCAATCTGGAGACAGGGAAAACCTACGAGCAGTACTTC. This translates into CASNLETGKTYEQYF.

The chain joins TRBV10-2 to TRBJ2-1; TRBD1 is a possible D gene (6 bases). CDR1 and CDR2 from the germline V gene are WSHSY and SAAADI. The CDR3 has 15 residues. Between the trimmed V and J ends, which lost 2 bases and 0 bases, there was a span of 8 bases. The CDR3 coding sequence is TGCGCCAGCAGTGAGGACAGGAGCTCCTACAATGAGCAGTTCTTC. This encodes CASSEDRSSYNEQFF.

This clone was detected once. The chain employs TRBV19 and TRBJ1-5; no clear D gene. The CDR3 spans 14 residues. The V gene's germline CDR1 is LNHDA and CDR2 SQIVND (reference sequence). The V end lost 2 bases, the J end lost 5 bases, and 10 bases lay between the germline ends. The chain's CDR3 is CASSINPVYQPQHF. DNA for the CDR3: TGTGCCAGTAGTATAAATCCGGTATATCAGCCCCAGCATTTT.

The chain joins TRBV7-3 to TRBJ1-2, with D uncertain. This CDR3 spans 14 amino acids. Germline CDR1 SGHTA, CDR2 FQGTGA. V was cut by 2 bases and J by 2 bases, with 9 bases left in between. The CDR3 region has the DNA TGTGCCAGCAGCTTATATGGAGGGAACTATGGCTACACCTTC. Its protein is CASSLYGGNYGYTF.

The chain is built from TRBV5-1 and TRBJ1-1, with D possibly being TRBD1 (5 bases). V was cut by 7 bases and J by 4 bases, with 17 bases left in between. The CDR3 is made up of 14 amino acids. The germline V gene has CDR1 SGHRS and CDR2 YFSETQ. As DNA, the CDR3 is TGCGCCAGCGGAGGAGGGGCGGGTATCACTGAAGCTTTCTTT. Its protein product is CASGGGAGITEAFF.

The chain couples TRBV25-1 to TRBJ1-1; D call uncertain. Trimming left V 6 bases short and J 7 bases short, with 18 bases between. Germline loops: CDR1 MGHDK, CDR2 SYGVNS. This CDR3 spans 14 amino acids. CDR3 residues: CASRASGSDGEAFF. In DNA, the CDR3 is TGTGCCAGCAGGGCATCCGGGTCCGACGGTGAAGCTTTCTTT.

This chain links TRBV29-1 with TRBJ2-3; a weak D match, TRBD1 (5 bases). This CDR3 contains 15 residues. The ends were cut back, 6 bases at V and 3 bases at J, with 19 bases in the middle. Germline V gene data show CDR1 as SQVTM and CDR2 as ANQGSEA. Here the CDR3 reads CSVVGAPLGTDTQYF. In nucleotides, the CDR3 is TGCAGCGTCGTAGGGGCTCCTTTGGGTACAGATACGCAGTATTTT.

This chain links TRBV4-1 with TRBJ2-2; a possible D gene is TRBD2 (5 bases). There are 17 residues in the CDR3. The germline CDR1 and CDR2 sequences are MGHRA and YSYEKL. V lost 1 base, J lost 2 bases, and 14 bases lay in between. This CDR3 is CASSQVRERLNTGELFF. CDR3 bases: TGCGCCAGCAGCCAAGTAAGGGAGAGGCTAAACACCGGGGAGCTGTTTTTT.

The chain combines TRBV9 with TRBJ2-1; TRBD2 agrees at 7 bases. CDR1 SGDLS and CDR2 YYNGEE come from the germline V gene. The CDR3 is 15 residues long. With 7 bases clipped from V and 3 bases from J, the junction kept 10 bases outside the gene matches. The CDR3 is CASERGASGYNEQFF. In DNA form, the CDR3 reads TGTGCCAGCGAGAGAGGGGCTAGCGGCTACAATGAGCAGTTCTTC.

The chain is built from TRBV7-2 and TRBJ2-1; 10 bases are a match to TRBD2. CDR3 length: 16 amino acids. Trimming cost V 1 base and J 10 bases; bases outside gene matches: 10. The germline V gene encodes CDR1 SGHTA and CDR2 FQGNSA. This CDR3 reads CASSLVVLAGAQEQFF. CDR3 bases: TGTGCCAGCAGCTTAGTAGTGCTAGCGGGGGCGCAAGAGCAGTTCTTC.